Listed here are 10 T cell receptor beta chains from one sample, sequenced in a study of T-cell reconstitution after alpha-beta-depleted transplantation in children. Unique molecular identifiers tagged the TCRbeta library. TCRdb passed the PCR reads through MiXCR, listing each CDR3 protein once. The sample records about 400,000 distinct CDR3 sequences, 13% being singletons. Here the sequenced sample was PBMCs, taken from the stem cell graft. The receptor source for this set is a human donor who donated a stem cell graft to a child with Fanconi anemia.

This clonotype was observed a handful of times. The chain couples TRBV9 to TRBJ2-1; 7 bases align to TRBD1. The CDR3 covers 15 residues. Trimming took 3 bases from V and 0 from J; bases not matched to a gene: 3. CDR1 and CDR2 from the germline V gene are SGDLS and YYNGEE. DNA of the CDR3: TGTGCCAGCAGCGCCCGGGACAGCTCCTACAATGAGCAGTTCTTC. Its translation is CASSARDSSYNEQFF.

The genes are TRBV5-5 and TRBJ1-4; D is possibly TRBD1 (5 bases). V lost 0 bases and J lost 8, with 11 bases in between. CDR1 and CDR2 (germline): SGHKS, YYEKEE (reference sequence). This CDR3 spans 14 amino acids. This CDR3 reads CASSLEGMGEKLFF. CDR3 DNA: TGTGCCAGCAGCTTGGAGGGGATGGGGGAAAAACTGTTTTTT.

This chain uses TRBV3-1 with TRBJ1-2; D unclear. V shed 4 bases and J shed 6 bases, with 12 bases lying between them. CDR3 length equals 13 residues. Looked up from germline, CDR1 is LGHDT and CDR2 is YNNKEL (reference sequence). The CDR3 coding sequence is TGTGCCAGCAGCCCTAAATCAGTAAATGGCTACACCTTC. Translation: CASSPKSVNGYTF.

The chain links TRBV6-1 to TRBJ1-4; D is unresolved. From germline, CDR1 is MNHNS and CDR2 SASEGT. CDR3 length: 13 residues. Trimming left V 5 bases short and J 5 bases short, with 9 bases between. The CDR3 reads CASSQAPNEKLFF. The CDR3 bases are TGTGCCAGCAGTCAGGCTCCAAATGAAAAACTGTTTTTT.

This clonotype was picked up many times. The chain employs TRBV20-1 and TRBJ2-1; the D gene is possibly TRBD1 (5 bases). CDR1 is DFQATT, CDR2 SNEGSKA, per germline (reference sequence). CDR3 length equals 16 residues. Trimming removed 0 bases at V and 6 bases at J, with 18 bases between. The CDR3 here is CSARDRRQGLFNEQFF. DNA of the CDR3: TGCAGTGCTAGAGATCGCCGGCAGGGCCTATTCAATGAGCAGTTCTTC.

The rearrangement links TRBV5-6 to TRBJ2-4, with TRBD2 matching over 7 bases. The ends lost 0 bases at V and 0 bases at J; junction bases unmatched: 6. Germline assignment: CDR1 SGHDT and CDR2 YYEEEE. The CDR3 consists of 17 residues. CDR3 nucleotide sequence: TGTGCCAGCAGCTTGGGGGGGGGTAGGTTAGCCAAAAACATTCAGTACTTC. This encodes CASSLGGGRLAKNIQYF.

This clonotype was counted many times. The chain couples TRBV20-1 to TRBJ2-7, with D possibly being TRBD1 (5 bases). Trimming left V 5 bases short and J 0 bases short, with 11 bases between. CDR1 and CDR2 from the germline V gene are DFQATT and SNEGSKA (reference sequence). The CDR3 consists of 13 residues. CDR3 sequence reads: CSASVDSSYEQYF. The CDR3 region has the DNA TGCAGTGCTTCAGTCGACAGCTCCTACGAGCAGTACTTC.

The chain links TRBV5-1 to TRBJ1-1; D is unresolved. Deletions cut 4 bases from V and 0 bases from J, with 10 bases between. The CDR3 runs 14 residues. In germline, CDR1 is SGHRS, CDR2 YFSETQ. CDR3 sequence reads: CASSELTMNTEAFF. The CDR3 DNA is TGCGCCAGCAGCGAACTGACAATGAACACTGAAGCTTTCTTT.

The V call is TRBV20-1, the J call TRBJ2-5; tentatively, D is TRBD1 (6 bases). Germline V gene data show CDR1 as DFQATT and CDR2 as SNEGSKA (reference sequence). The CDR3 spans 13 residues. Trimming took off 5 bases at V and 2 bases at J, with 12 bases between the two ends. The CDR3 protein is CSAENRDQETQYF. The CDR3, as DNA: TGCAGTGCTGAAAACAGGGATCAAGAGACCCAGTACTTC.

This clonotype was counted at least ten times. The J gene is TRBJ1-4, the V gene TRBV30; 8 positions agree with TRBD1. This CDR3 spans 13 amino acids. V shed 4 bases and J 5 bases; nucleotides not matched to a gene: 3. The V gene's germline CDR1 is GTSNPN and CDR2 SVGIG (reference sequence). The CDR3 reads CAWNRGGNEKLFF. CDR3 in DNA: TGTGCCTGGAACAGGGGGGGAAATGAAAAACTGTTTTTT. The variable domain in full, completed from reference TRBV30 and TRBJ1-4, reads SQTIHQWPATLVQPVGSPLSLECTVEGTSNPNLYWYRQAAGRGLQLLFYSVGIGQISSEVPQNLSASRPQDRQFILSSKKLLLSDSGFYLCAWNRGGNEKLFFGSGTQLSVL.